These 27 T cell receptor beta chains were sequenced from one sample in a study of blood T cells in healthy people across ages. Primers used in a second PCR of roughly 6 to 11 cycles were a sample-barcoded 5' primer and a J-beta primer mix. One entry per CDR3 protein results from TCRdb running MiXCR on the 5' RACE reads. Among roughly 1.9 million distinct CDR3 sequences listed, roughly two fifths were seen once. What was sequenced was blood. These receptor sequences come from a human donor in good health.

The chain carries TRBV10-3 and TRBJ1-2, with D unresolved. V lost 5 bases to trimming and J lost 1 base, with 11 bases between them. The CDR3 has 14 residues. CDR1 is ENHRY and CDR2 is SYGVKD in the germline V gene. CDR3 nucleotide sequence: TGTGCCATCAGTCTGGACGGGAATAACTATGGCTACACCTTC. Translated: CAISLDGNNYGYTF.

On this clonotype: One end of the junction does not line up with germline, which may come from a read error. The CDR3 DNA follows: TGTGCCAGCAGCCCGACTAGCGCATCCTACAGTGAGCAGTTCTTC. Translated: CASSPTSASYSEQFF. The genes are TRBV7-9 and TRBJ2-1; 8 nucleotides line up with TRBD2. Germline CDR1 and CDR2: SEHNR and FQNEAQ (reference sequence). The CDR3 covers 15 residues.

This sequence joins TRBV5-6 and TRBJ2-1, with 14 bases identical to TRBD2. This CDR3 spans 16 amino acids. V dropped 4 bases and J dropped 8; count of bases not matched to a gene: 8. Germline V gene lookup returns CDR1 SGHDT and CDR2 YYEEEE. This CDR3 reads CASSPTSGGAGDEQFF. In DNA, the CDR3 is TGTGCCAGCAGCCCGACTAGCGGGGGGGCCGGCGATGAGCAGTTCTTC.

The chain combines TRBV7-9 with TRBJ2-5; 7 bases map to TRBD2. Near its end, the DNA agrees better with TRBJ2-7, so the J call may be wrong. The V gene's germline CDR1 is SEHNR and CDR2 FQNEAQ (reference sequence). The length of the CDR3 is 16 residues. The CDR3 protein is CASSHKGGYTPYEQYF. The DNA for the CDR3 is TGTGCCAGCAGTCATAAGGGAGGGTACACTCCCTACGAGCAGTACTTC.

The rearrangement uses TRBV6-2 or TRBV6-3 and TRBJ2-1, with a tentative D call TRBD2 (5 bases). The V gene's germline CDR1 is MNHEY and CDR2 SVGEGT. V lost 5 bases to trimming and J lost 8 bases, with 16 bases between them. The CDR3 spans 14 residues. CDR3 nucleotides: TGTGCCAGCAGTCAAGGACTTACGACGTATGAGCAGTTCTTC. Translation gives CASSQGLTTYEQFF.

A few counts support this clonotype. V gene TRBV7-2 combines with J gene TRBJ2-4, with D perhaps assigned TRBD1 or TRBD2 (6 bases each). Trimming removed 1 base at V and 4 bases at J, with 14 bases between. The CDR3 is 16 residues long. Germline loops: CDR1 SGHTA, CDR2 FQGNSA. The CDR3 sequence is CASSLGPGAEKNIQYF. The CDR3 nucleotides are TGTGCCAGCAGCTTAGGTCCGGGGGCTGAGAAAAACATTCAGTACTTC.

The J gene is TRBJ2-5, the V gene TRBV6-2 or TRBV6-3, with D perhaps matching TRBD1 (5 bases). With 7 bases removed from V and 3 bases from J, the gap between germline ends came to 6 bases. Germline CDR1 reads MNHEY; CDR2 reads SVGEGT. The CDR3 consists of 11 residues. CDR3 in DNA: TGTGCCAGCATGACAGAAGAGACCCAGTACTTC. It translates to CASMTEETQYF.

The V and J genes are TRBV24-1 and TRBJ1-5; D is uncertain. The CDR3 consists of 14 residues. Germline V gene lookup returns CDR1 KGHDR and CDR2 SFDVKD. V was clipped by 7 bases and J by 8 bases, with 17 bases between them. The CDR3 spells CATSQGGLGEPQHF. The CDR3, as DNA: TGTGCCACCAGCCAAGGAGGCCTCGGGGAGCCCCAGCATTTT.

This chain uses TRBV27 with TRBJ2-3, with 10 bases lining up with TRBD2. There are 16 residues in the CDR3. Germline V gene sequence: CDR1 MNHEY, CDR2 SMNVEV (reference sequence). The V segment lost 4 bases and the J segment 2 bases; nucleotides outside the gene matches: 6. CDR3 nucleotides: TGTGCCAGCAGTTCTGCGACTAGCGGGTTCACAGATACGCAGTATTTT. This gives the protein CASSSATSGFTDTQYF.

This clonotype was recorded only once. The chain is built from TRBV7-2 and TRBJ2-5; D perhaps matches TRBD2 (6 bases). There are 17 residues in the CDR3. Between the trimmed V and J ends, which lost 1 base and 1 base, there was a span of 16 bases. Germline CDR1 is SGHTA and CDR2 is FQGNSA. The CDR3 nucleotides read TGTGCCAGCAGCTTAGAGTATGGGACTCAGGTCCAAGAGACCCAGTACTTC. Protein sequence: CASSLEYGTQVQETQYF.

The rearrangement joins TRBV7-2 to TRBJ2-7; D might be TRBD1 (6 bases). The germline V gene encodes CDR1 SGHTA and CDR2 FQGNSA. The CDR3 loop spans 14 amino acids. The ends were cut back, 0 bases at V and 5 bases at J, with 11 bases in the middle. The DNA for the CDR3 is TGTGCCAGCAGCTTAGCGGGGACAATTAACGAGCAGTACTTC. This encodes CASSLAGTINEQYF.

This chain links TRBV29-1 with TRBJ2-7; 8 bases align to TRBD1. The CDR3 runs to 14 residues. The ends lost 3 bases at V and 6 bases at J; junction bases unmatched: 10. Looked up from germline, CDR1 is SQVTM and CDR2 is ANQGSEA. CDR3 nucleotide sequence: TGCAGCGTTGACGGCGGGACAGGATTTGGCGAGCAGTACTTC. This encodes CSVDGGTGFGEQYF.

The chain carries TRBV6-5 and TRBJ1-1, with D possibly matching TRBD1 (5 bases). V was cut by 6 bases and J by 1 base, with 12 bases left in between. The CDR3 contains 14 residues. CDR1 is MNHEY and CDR2 is SVGAGI in the germline V gene. CDR3: CASRETEPNTEAFF. The CDR3 coding sequence is TGTGCCAGCAGGGAGACAGAACCGAACACTGAAGCTTTCTTT.

In this sample, this clonotype turned up once. The CDR3 region has the DNA TGTGCCAGTGGGCTCCTCCGGCTAGGACAATCTACAGTACTTCCCGGGGAGCTGTTTTTT. This sequence encodes CASGLLRLGQSTVLPGELFF. This rearrangement joins TRBV7-3 to TRBJ2-2; tentative D call: TRBD1 (5 bases). Per the germline V gene, CDR1 is SGHTA and CDR2 is FQGTGA. The CDR3 sequence is 20 residues long. Trimming removed 9 bases at V and 6 bases at J, with 35 bases between.

The rearrangement joins TRBV6-2 or TRBV6-3 to TRBJ1-1; D not certain. This CDR3 has 15 residues. Between the trimmed V and J ends, which lost 5 bases and 0 bases, there was a span of 13 bases. The V gene's germline CDR1 is MNHEY and CDR2 SVGEGT. CDR3 sequence (DNA): TGTGCCAGCAGTCCTTCCGCACCGATGAACACTGAAGCTTTCTTT. Amino acids: CASSPSAPMNTEAFF.

A note on this clonotype: One end of the junction fails to match germline, which may point to a read error. The chain links TRBV28 to TRBJ2-3, with TRBD1 identical over 8 bases. CDR1 MDHEN and CDR2 SYDVKM come from the germline V gene. The CDR3 totals 14 residues. In nucleotides, the CDR3 is TGCGCCAGCAGCTCCGGGGGACAGGCAGATACGCAGTATTTT. Encoded protein: CASSSGGQADTQYF.

The CDR3 coding sequence is TGTGCCAGCAGCCCGCCCGACAGGGCGGGAGAGACCCAGTACTTC. Protein: CASSPPDRAGETQYF. The gene calls are TRBV6-5 and TRBJ2-5, with 7 bases that match TRBD1. V was pared by 6 bases and J by 4 bases, with 11 bases of the junction left unmatched. Per the germline V gene, CDR1 is MNHEY and CDR2 is SVGAGI. The CDR3 is 15 residues long.

The chain recombines TRBV20-1 with TRBJ1-3, with no clear D. The CDR3 has 14 amino acids. V lost 3 bases and J 2 bases, leaving 11 bases between the germline ends. Germline V gives CDR1 DFQATT, CDR2 SNEGSKA (reference sequence). This CDR3 reads CSASPDNTGNTIYF. For the CDR3, the DNA is TGCAGTGCTAGCCCCGACAACACTGGAAACACCATATATTTT.

In this sample, this clonotype turned up once. This rearrangement joins TRBV29-1 to TRBJ1-1; no reliable D call. Trimming cost V 8 bases and J 0 bases, with 13 bases left between them. This CDR3 has 13 amino acids. Germline loops: CDR1 SQVTM, CDR2 ANQGSEA. CDR3 sequence reads: CSMEQGLNTEAFF. The CDR3 nucleotides read TGCAGCATGGAACAAGGGTTGAACACTGAAGCTTTCTTT.

The chain couples TRBV10-3 to TRBJ1-2, with 7 bases identical to TRBD1. Germline CDR1 ENHRY, CDR2 SYGVKD. The CDR3 runs to 13 residues. V lost 6 bases, J lost 6 bases, and 7 bases stayed unmatched. The chain's CDR3 is CAIRAWGTDGYTF. The CDR3 nucleotides read TGTGCCATCAGAGCCTGGGGGACAGATGGCTACACCTTC.

CDR3 residues: CASNPTPYQETQYF. DNA for the CDR3: TGTGCCAGCAACCCAACACCGTACCAAGAGACCCAGTACTTC. This chain connects TRBV6-5 to TRBJ2-5; D is uncertain. Trimming left V 7 bases short and J 0 bases short, with 12 bases between. The length of the CDR3 is 14 residues. Germline-derived CDR1 and CDR2 are MNHEY and SVGAGI.

The table lists this clonotype with a few counts. The chain uses TRBV3-1 and TRBJ2-3; D is possibly TRBD2 (5 bases). The CDR3 covers 17 residues. V gave up 5 bases and J gave up 2 bases, with 20 bases separating them. CDR1 LGHDT and CDR2 YNNKEL come from the germline V gene (reference sequence). The CDR3 sequence: CASSDNLNWEYTDTQYF. The CDR3 DNA follows: TGTGCCAGCAGCGATAATTTGAATTGGGAGTACACAGATACGCAGTATTTT.

This rearrangement joins TRBV29-1 to TRBJ2-7; TRBD1 agrees at 9 bases. Germline V gene lookup returns CDR1 SQVTM and CDR2 ANQGSEA. The CDR3 loop spans 14 amino acids. V lost 0 bases, J lost 6 bases, and 6 bases stayed unmatched. The chain's CDR3 is CSVEEGQGASEQYF. In DNA form, the CDR3 reads TGCAGCGTTGAAGAGGGACAGGGAGCCAGCGAGCAGTACTTC.

The sample holds a few counts of this clonotype. The chain combines TRBV28 with TRBJ2-3; the match to TRBD2 covers 8 bases. The ends lost 10 bases at V and 9 bases at J; junction bases unmatched: 3. From germline, CDR1 is MDHEN and CDR2 SYDVKM. The CDR3 contains 10 residues. CDR3 in amino acids: CATGGGTQYF. The CDR3 DNA follows: TGTGCCACCGGGGGGGGCACGCAGTATTTT.

The rearrangement uses TRBV12-3 or TRBV12-4 and TRBJ2-1; 7 positions agree with TRBD1. The V and J ends lost 6 bases and 4 bases, in that order; junction bases with no gene match: 6. The CDR3 is 14 residues long. CDR3 protein: CASRLSGQYNEQFF. CDR3 coding DNA: TGTGCCAGCAGGTTATCGGGACAGTACAATGAGCAGTTCTTC.

This clonotype was detected only a few times. The genes are TRBV15 and TRBJ2-5, with D unclear. Germline CDR1 is LNHNV and CDR2 is YYDKDF (reference sequence). Trimming stripped 0 bases from V and 4 bases from J, with 12 bases between. The CDR3 has 15 amino acids. CDR3 in amino acids: CATSRDRRKGETQYF. The DNA for the CDR3 is TGTGCCACCAGCAGAGATAGAAGGAAAGGAGAGACCCAGTACTTC.

This clonotype was seen only once. The chain employs TRBV27 and TRBJ2-7; a possible D gene is TRBD2 (6 bases). CDR3 length equals 16 residues. Trimming shortened V by 2 bases and J by 5 bases, and 19 bases separated the two germline ends. Germline CDR1 is MNHEY and CDR2 is SMNVEV (reference sequence). DNA of the CDR3: TGTGCCAGCAGTTTAGGGGCGGGGCAGGGAATCCACGAGCAGTACTTC. This codes for CASSLGAGQGIHEQYF.